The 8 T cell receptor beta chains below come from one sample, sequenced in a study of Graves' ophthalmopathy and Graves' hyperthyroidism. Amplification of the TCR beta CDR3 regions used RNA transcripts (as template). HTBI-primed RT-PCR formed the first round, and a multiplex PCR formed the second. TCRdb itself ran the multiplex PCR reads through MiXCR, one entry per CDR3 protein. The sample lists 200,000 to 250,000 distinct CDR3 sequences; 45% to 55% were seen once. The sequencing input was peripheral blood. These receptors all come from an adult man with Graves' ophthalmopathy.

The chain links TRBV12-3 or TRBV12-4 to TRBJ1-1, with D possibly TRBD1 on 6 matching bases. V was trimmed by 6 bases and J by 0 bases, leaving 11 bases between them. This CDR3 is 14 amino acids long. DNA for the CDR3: TGTGCCAGCAGCCTCAGGGGCTTGAACACTGAAGCTTTCTTT. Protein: CASSLRGLNTEAFF.

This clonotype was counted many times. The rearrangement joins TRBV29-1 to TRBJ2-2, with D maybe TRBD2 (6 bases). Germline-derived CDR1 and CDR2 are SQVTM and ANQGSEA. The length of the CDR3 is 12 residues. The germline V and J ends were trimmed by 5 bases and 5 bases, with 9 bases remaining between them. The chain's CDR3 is CSVYSGTGELFF. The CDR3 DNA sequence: TGCAGCGTTTACAGCGGGACCGGGGAGCTGTTTTTT.

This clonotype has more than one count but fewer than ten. This CDR3 is CASSGTWAGETQYF. The CDR3 DNA sequence: TGTGCCAGCAGTGGTACTTGGGCCGGAGAGACCCAGTACTTC. The chain is built from TRBV12-3 or TRBV12-4 and TRBJ2-5, with unresolved D. V gave up 5 bases and J gave up 4 bases, with 14 bases separating them. The CDR3 sequence is 14 residues long.

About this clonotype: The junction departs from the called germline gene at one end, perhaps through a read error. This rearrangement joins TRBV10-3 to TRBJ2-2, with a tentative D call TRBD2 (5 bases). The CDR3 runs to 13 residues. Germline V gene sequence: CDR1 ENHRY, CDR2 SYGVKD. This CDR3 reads CASSSARRGELFF. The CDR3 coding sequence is TGTGCCAGCAGTAGCGCTAGGCGCGGGGAGCTGTTTTTT.

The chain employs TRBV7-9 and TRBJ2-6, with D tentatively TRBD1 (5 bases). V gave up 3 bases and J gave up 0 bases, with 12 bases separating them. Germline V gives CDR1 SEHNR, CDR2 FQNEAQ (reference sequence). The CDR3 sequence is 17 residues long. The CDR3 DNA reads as TGTGCCAGCAGCTTTAAGGCAGGGCCCTCTGGGGCCAACGTCCTGACTTTC. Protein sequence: CASSFKAGPSGANVLTF.

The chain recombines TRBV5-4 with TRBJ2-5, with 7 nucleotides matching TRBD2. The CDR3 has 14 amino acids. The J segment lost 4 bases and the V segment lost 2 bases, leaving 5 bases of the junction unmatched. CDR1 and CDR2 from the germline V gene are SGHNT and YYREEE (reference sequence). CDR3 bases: TGTGCCAGCAGCTTCCCGGGGAGGGGAGAGACCCAGTACTTC. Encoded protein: CASSFPGRGETQYF.

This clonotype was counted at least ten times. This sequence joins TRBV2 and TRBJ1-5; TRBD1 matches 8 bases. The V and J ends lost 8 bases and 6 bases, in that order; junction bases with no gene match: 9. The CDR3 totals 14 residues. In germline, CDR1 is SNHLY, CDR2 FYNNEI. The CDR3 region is CASADRDGSQPQHF. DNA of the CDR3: TGTGCCAGCGCGGACAGGGATGGAAGTCAGCCCCAGCATTTT.

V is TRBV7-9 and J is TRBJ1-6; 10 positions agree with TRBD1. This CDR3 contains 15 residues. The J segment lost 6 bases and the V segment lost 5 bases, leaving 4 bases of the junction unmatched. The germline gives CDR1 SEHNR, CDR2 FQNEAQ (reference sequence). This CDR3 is CASSPGQGFNSPLHF. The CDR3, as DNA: TGTGCCAGCAGCCCGGGACAGGGGTTTAATTCACCCCTCCACTTT. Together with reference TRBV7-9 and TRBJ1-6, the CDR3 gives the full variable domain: DTGVSQNPRHKITKRGQNVTFRCDPISEHNRLYWYRQTLGQGPEFLTYFQNEAQLEKSRLLSDRFSAERPKGSFSTLEIQRTEQGDSAMYLCASSPGQGFNSPLHFGNGTRLTVT.